This T cell receptor (beta chain) was captured in a study of blood T cell repertoires in COVID-19. Across the study: COVID-19 samples from acute and convalescent phases originated in the United States, Italy and Spain.

The CDR3 runs to 14 residues. The germline V gene encodes CDR1 SGHDT and CDR2 YYEEEE. Deletions cut 4 bases from V and 8 bases from J, with 13 bases between. Methods used by the authors: How many nucleated cells were present was estimated from reference gene primer amplification. The assay was immunoSEQ multiplex PCR, and TCRdb's table has in-frame clones only and misses some. That table supplies the V and J calls and clone size; D and trimming were determined from the DNA. The sample shows around 370,000 clones, 88% of them seen only once. V and J are TRBV5-6 and TRBJ1-6; D perhaps matches TRBD1 (5 bases). The receptor was derived from a woman in her late teens or twenties who had recovered from COVID-19. Material for sequencing was PBMCs or T cells enriched from blood (not recorded which). The CDR3 protein is CASSPTRVDSPLHF. The CDR3 DNA reads TGTGCCAGCAGCCCCACCAGGGTCGATTCACCCCTCCACTTT.